This passage covers 8 T cell receptor beta chains from one sample sequenced in a study of blood T cell repertoires in COVID-19. The data were produced by immunoSEQ multiplex PCR, yet TCRdb's version contains in-frame clones alone and is incomplete. The profile covers 90,000 to 110,000 clones, with around 76% appearing a single time and approximately 19% taken by the ten largest. Sequencing was carried out using peripheral blood. The receptor set was obtained from a woman in her 70s with acute or convalescent COVID-19.

This rearrangement joins TRBV6-6 to TRBJ1-5; 10 bases align to TRBD1. Germline trimming cut 8 bases from V and 7 bases from J; bases unmatched to any gene: 11. This CDR3 contains 15 residues. Looked up from germline, CDR1 is MNHNY and CDR2 is SVGAGI (reference sequence). The CDR3 DNA sequence: TGTGCCAGCTCCGGCGGGACAGGGGATGAGCAGCCCCAGCATTTT. Protein sequence: CASSGGTGDEQPQHF.

This chain connects TRBV7-7 to TRBJ2-2; D perhaps matches TRBD1 (5 bases). With 1 base removed from V and 2 bases from J, the gap between germline ends came to 8 bases. The germline V gene has CDR1 SSHAT and CDR2 FNYEAQ (reference sequence). The CDR3 has 15 residues. The CDR3 loop is CASSLVQGNTGELFF. Here the CDR3 DNA reads TGTGCCAGCAGCTTAGTTCAGGGAAACACCGGGGAGCTGTTTTTT.

This chain links TRBV4-2 with TRBJ1-2, with 8 nucleotides matching TRBD1. Per germline, CDR1 LGHNA and CDR2 YNFKEQ. The CDR3 loop spans 17 amino acids. Unmatched junction bases numbered 17, after V lost 5 bases and J lost 6 bases. The CDR3 loop reads CASSANIPQGVVDGYTF. The CDR3 nucleotides are TGTGCCAGCAGCGCTAATATTCCACAGGGGGTAGTAGATGGCTACACCTTC.

The CDR3 nucleotides are TGCGCCAGCAGCGGATCTAGCGGGGGGGCTTATGAGCAGTTCTTC. It is translated as CASSGSSGGAYEQFF. The genes are TRBV5-1 and TRBJ2-1; 12 positions match TRBD2. CDR1 is SGHRS and CDR2 is YFSETQ in the germline V gene. V gave up 4 bases and J gave up 8 bases; unmatched junction bases: 7. The CDR3 consists of 15 residues.

Points on this clone: A read error is possible here, since a much larger clone lies one base away. The chain recombines TRBV18 with TRBJ2-1; no reliable D call. Germline V gene data show CDR1 as KGHSH and CDR2 as LQKENI. This CDR3 spans 12 amino acids. V was shortened by 3 bases and J by 6 bases, with 6 bases between the two germline ends. This chain's CDR3 is CASSPQRNEQFF. The CDR3 bases are TGTGCCAGCTCACCCCAGCGCAATGAGCAGTTCTTC. Complete variable domain (other parts from reference TRBV18 and TRBJ2-1): NAGVMQNPRHLVRRRGQEARLRCSPMKGHSHVYWYRQLPEEGLKFMVYLQKENIIDESGMPKERFSAEFPKEGPSILRIQQVVRGDSAAYFCASSPQRNEQFFGPGTRLTVL.

This chain links TRBV6-5 with TRBJ1-4; 11 bases are shared with TRBD1. The V and J ends lost 5 bases and 8 bases, in that order; junction bases with no gene match: 7. Per the germline V gene, CDR1 is MNHEY and CDR2 is SVGAGI. This CDR3 contains 15 residues. CDR3 bases: TGTGCCAGCAGTCCCCTGGACAGGGGGCGCGAAAAACTGTTTTTT. The encoded protein is CASSPLDRGREKLFF.

J is TRBJ2-5 and V is TRBV10-2, with D possibly matching TRBD1 (5 bases). Germline CDR1 WSHSY, CDR2 SAAADI. The CDR3 has 14 residues. Deletions cut 5 bases from V and 1 base from J, with 11 bases between. CDR3 in DNA: TGCGCCAGCAGTCTCGACAGAGTCCAAGAGACCCAGTACTTC. Its protein product is CASSLDRVQETQYF.

In DNA form, the CDR3 reads TGTGCCAGCAGCGGAGAGCGGCTCGGTCCGGCCGGGGAGCTGTTTTTT. This translates into CASSGERLGPAGELFF. The gene calls are TRBV7-2 and TRBJ2-2; possibly TRBD2 for D (5 bases). This CDR3 spans 16 amino acids. CDR1 and CDR2 from the germline V gene are SGHTA and FQGNSA. Trimming cost V 5 bases and J 6 bases, with 19 bases left between them.